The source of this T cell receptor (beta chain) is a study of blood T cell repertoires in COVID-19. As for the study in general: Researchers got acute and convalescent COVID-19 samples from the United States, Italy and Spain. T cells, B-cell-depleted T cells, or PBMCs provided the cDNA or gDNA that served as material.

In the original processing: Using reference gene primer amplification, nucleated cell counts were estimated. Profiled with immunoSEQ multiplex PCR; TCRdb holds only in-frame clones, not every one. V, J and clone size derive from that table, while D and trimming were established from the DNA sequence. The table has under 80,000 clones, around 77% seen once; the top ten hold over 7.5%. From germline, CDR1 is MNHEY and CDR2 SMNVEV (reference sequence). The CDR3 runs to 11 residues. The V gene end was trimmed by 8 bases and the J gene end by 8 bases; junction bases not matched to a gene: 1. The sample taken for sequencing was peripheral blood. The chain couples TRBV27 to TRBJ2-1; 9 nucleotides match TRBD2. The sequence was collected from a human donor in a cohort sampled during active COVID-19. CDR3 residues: CASGTSYEQFF. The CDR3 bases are TGTGCCAGCGGGACTAGCTATGAGCAGTTCTTC.